These 24 T cell receptor beta chains were sequenced from one sample in a study of CD8 T cells in ankylosing spondylitis. TCRdb recomputed calls from the 5' RACE reads with MiXCR, one row per CDR3 protein. Among around 280,000 distinct CDR3 sequences, around 19% were seen once, and the ten largest hold about 8.2%. Sequenced: blood, either unsorted or a sorted T cell fraction (not recorded which). All receptors derive from a male donor with ankylosing spondylitis or in good health (not recorded which).

This clonotype was observed at least ten times. The chain employs TRBV5-1 and TRBJ1-1; maybe TRBD1 (5 bases). Germline V lookup: CDR1 SGHRS, CDR2 YFSETQ. Trimming stripped 1 base from V and 1 base from J, with 8 bases between. The CDR3 sequence is 14 residues long. The CDR3 bases are TGCGCCAGCAGCTTGCAGGGACCGAACACTGAAGCTTTCTTT. Translation: CASSLQGPNTEAFF.

This clonotype was counted only a few times. J is TRBJ2-1 and V is TRBV4-1; D remains unclear. Trimming pared 3 bases from V and 2 bases from J, leaving 11 bases between. The length of the CDR3 is 15 residues. Germline assignment: CDR1 MGHRA and CDR2 YSYEKL. Here the CDR3 DNA reads TGCGCCAGCAGCCAGGCAGCTAGGCCCTACAATGAGCAGTTCTTC. Its translation: CASSQAARPYNEQFF.

V and J are TRBV5-1 and TRBJ2-3; 7 bases match TRBD1. Germline-derived CDR1 and CDR2 are SGHRS and YFSETQ. V was clipped by 7 bases and J by 6 bases; unmatched bases: 11. The CDR3 is 14 amino acids. The CDR3 loop is CASQLRGTADTQYF. The CDR3 nucleotides are TGCGCCAGCCAACTCAGGGGGACGGCGGATACGCAGTATTTT.

The chain has TRBV20-1 and TRBJ2-1; 7 nucleotides agree with TRBD2. The CDR3 is 11 amino acids. The ends lost 5 bases at V and 10 bases at J; junction bases unmatched: 5. CDR1 and CDR2 (germline): DFQATT, SNEGSKA (reference sequence). Here the CDR3 reads CSAAGGWEQFF. The CDR3 DNA reads as TGCAGTGCTGCCGGGGGGTGGGAGCAGTTCTTC.

This clonotype was seen a few times. This chain uses TRBV10-3 with TRBJ1-1; D is unresolved. The length of the CDR3 is 13 residues. V was clipped by 0 bases and J by 1 base, with 3 bases between them. The germline gives CDR1 ENHRY, CDR2 SYGVKD. The CDR3: CAISESENTEAFF. CDR3 bases: TGTGCCATCAGTGAGTCGGAGAACACTGAAGCTTTCTTT.

This clonotype was detected a few times. The chain joins TRBV12-3 or TRBV12-4 to TRBJ2-2, with D possibly TRBD1 on 6 matching bases. CDR3 length: 14 residues. V lost 3 bases and J 4 bases, leaving 9 bases between the germline ends. The CDR3 coding sequence is TGTGCCAGCAGTTTGGTACAGGGCACCGGGGAGCTGTTTTTT. This encodes CASSLVQGTGELFF.

This clonotype turned up a few times. The genes are TRBV5-1 and TRBJ2-7, with TRBD1 identical over 8 bases. Germline V gives CDR1 SGHRS, CDR2 YFSETQ. Trimming removed 1 base from V and 4 bases from J; junction bases left unmatched: 1. CDR3 length: 13 amino acids. In DNA form, the CDR3 reads TGCGCCAGCAGCTTGTGGACAGGGTACGAGCAGTACGTC. Protein: CASSLWTGYEQYV.

This clonotype appeared a few times. This chain connects TRBV29-1 to TRBJ2-3; weak D call: TRBD1 (5 bases). This CDR3 is built from 17 residues. Trimming removed 1 base from V and 0 bases from J, with 17 bases in between. Germline V CDR1 and CDR2: SQVTM, ANQGSEA. The chain's CDR3 is CSVEGIRGQTSTDTQYF. In DNA, the CDR3 is TGCAGCGTTGAAGGAATTCGAGGACAAACTAGCACAGATACGCAGTATTTT.

The rearrangement uses TRBV7-3 and TRBJ1-1; the D is unclear. Deletions cut 3 bases from V and 5 bases from J, with 16 bases between. The CDR3 extends over 15 amino acids. The V gene's germline CDR1 is SGHTA and CDR2 FQGTGA. The CDR3 DNA sequence: TGTGCCAGCAGCTTGTCTCCCGGGAGGAGTACTGAAGCTTTCTTT. This encodes CASSLSPGRSTEAFF.

V is TRBV6-5 and J is TRBJ1-5, with D maybe TRBD1 (5 bases). The length of the CDR3 is 15 residues. V was trimmed by 4 bases and J by 4 bases, leaving 14 bases between them. Germline V gene lookup returns CDR1 MNHEY and CDR2 SVGAGI. Written as DNA, the CDR3 is TGTGCCAGCAGTTTTCTACAGGACTCAAATCAGCCCCAGCATTTT. This translates into CASSFLQDSNQPQHF.

This clonotype appeared many times. V gene TRBV20-1 combines with J gene TRBJ2-1; weak D call: TRBD1 (6 bases). Deletions cut 5 bases from V and 0 bases from J, with 14 bases between. The CDR3 spans 15 residues. Germline-derived CDR1 and CDR2 are DFQATT and SNEGSKA (reference sequence). DNA for the CDR3: TGCAGTGCTGGAGGTGGGGGCAGCTCCTACAATGAGCAGTTCTTC. Translated: CSAGGGGSSYNEQFF.

This clonotype has more than one count but fewer than ten. The chain has TRBV6-5 and TRBJ2-3, with 13 bases lining up with TRBD2. This CDR3 has 17 residues. CDR1 and CDR2 (germline): MNHEY, SVGAGI. J was trimmed by 2 bases and V by 2 bases; bases with no gene match: 4. The CDR3 region has the DNA TGTGCCAGCAGTTACCCGGGACTAGCGGGGTCCACAGATACGCAGTATTTT. Translating it yields CASSYPGLAGSTDTQYF.

This clonotype was recorded many times. This chain connects TRBV20-1 to TRBJ1-1; D unclear. Germline V gene data show CDR1 as DFQATT and CDR2 as SNEGSKA (reference sequence). The CDR3 sequence is 14 residues long. V was trimmed by 6 bases and J by 2 bases, leaving 16 bases between them. CDR3: CSAEGGGINTEAFF. CDR3 DNA sequence: TGCAGTGCCGAGGGAGGAGGGATCAACACTGAAGCTTTCTTT.

The V gene is TRBV3-1, the J gene TRBJ2-2; D unclear. Germline V gene sequence: CDR1 LGHDT, CDR2 YNNKEL (reference sequence). V was cut by 3 bases and J by 5 bases, with 13 bases left in between. The CDR3 spans 15 residues. The CDR3 DNA reads TGTGCCAGCAGCCAGGGCAGTCTACCTACCGGGGAGCTGTTTTTT. Protein product: CASSQGSLPTGELFF.

This chain connects TRBV20-1 to TRBJ2-1; 9 nucleotides match TRBD2. Losses at the gene ends were 2 bases for V and 4 bases for J; bases not matched to a gene: 12. CDR1 and CDR2 from the germline V gene are DFQATT and SNEGSKA (reference sequence). CDR3 size: 17 residues. CDR3 residues: CSARTMRGGSPYNEQFF. In DNA, the CDR3 is TGCAGTGCTAGAACTATGCGGGGGGGCTCGCCTTACAATGAGCAGTTCTTC.

The chain combines TRBV9 with TRBJ2-3; 7 bases line up with TRBD2. This CDR3 is built from 17 residues. Germline assignment: CDR1 SGDLS and CDR2 YYNGEE. V gave up 0 bases and J gave up 0 bases; unmatched junction bases: 7. The CDR3, as DNA: TGTGCCAGCAGCGTAGCTGGGGGAGGGCTCAGCACAGATACGCAGTATTTT. It translates to CASSVAGGGLSTDTQYF.

This clonotype was picked up many times. CDR3 in amino acids: CSKDVRSTDTQYF. DNA of the CDR3: TGCAGCAAGGACGTTCGAAGCACAGATACGCAGTATTTT. The rearrangement links TRBV20-1 to TRBJ2-3; D gene ambiguous. This CDR3 comprises 13 residues. Germline V lookup: CDR1 DFQATT, CDR2 SNEGSKA (reference sequence).

The chain links TRBV4-1 to TRBJ1-1; 10 bases line up with TRBD1. The trim removed 0 bases at V and 3 bases at J, leaving 1 base unmatched. The CDR3 totals 15 residues. In germline, CDR1 is MGHRA, CDR2 YSYEKL. As DNA, the CDR3 is TGCGCCAGCAGCCAAGAAGGACAGGGGGACACTGAAGCTTTCTTT. It specifies CASSQEGQGDTEAFF.

This clonotype was counted a few times. V usage is TRBV24-1 and J usage is TRBJ2-5, with 7 bases aligning to TRBD2. Trimming took 0 bases from V and 5 from J; bases not matched to a gene: 8. Germline V CDR1 and CDR2: KGHDR, SFDVKD. This CDR3 is 16 amino acids long. CDR3 in DNA: TGTGCCACCAGTGATTTGGCCAGCGGGGAGGCGGAGACCCAGTACTTC. It codes for CATSDLASGEAETQYF.

This clonotype appeared a few times. The chain recombines TRBV9 with TRBJ1-6; 11 nucleotides match TRBD1. The length of the CDR3 is 16 residues. With V trimmed by 4 bases and J by 10 bases, 10 bases remained unmatched. Germline CDR1 is SGDLS and CDR2 is YYNGEE. The CDR3 loop reads CASSRGGTGGKSPLHF. The CDR3 DNA sequence: TGTGCCAGCAGCCGAGGGGGGACAGGGGGAAAATCACCCCTCCACTTT.

The chain joins TRBV3-1 to TRBJ2-3; 13 bases align to TRBD2. Germline V gene sequence: CDR1 LGHDT, CDR2 YNNKEL (reference sequence). The length of the CDR3 is 17 residues. The junction had 5 bases not matched to a gene; V was cut back by 1 base and J by 4 bases. The CDR3: CASSQVLAGGPADTQYF. The CDR3 DNA follows: TGTGCCAGCAGCCAAGTACTAGCGGGAGGGCCCGCAGATACGCAGTATTTT.

This rearrangement joins TRBV5-1 to TRBJ2-2, with D perhaps matching TRBD1 (5 bases). V was pared by 9 bases and J by 0 bases, with 12 bases between. Per germline, CDR1 SGHRS and CDR2 YFSETQ. This CDR3 comprises 14 residues. In DNA form, the CDR3 reads TGCGCCACCTCCGACAGCCCGAACACCGGGGAGCTGTTTTTT. It yields the protein CATSDSPNTGELFF.

This clonotype was seen a few times. The genes are TRBV20-1 and TRBJ2-1, with TRBD2 identical over 14 bases. There are 12 residues in the CDR3. The germline V gene has CDR1 DFQATT and CDR2 SNEGSKA (reference sequence). V gave up 6 bases and J gave up 15 bases; unmatched junction bases: 7. The CDR3 reads CSAQRTSGRPFF. Here the CDR3 DNA reads TGCAGTGCCCAAAGGACTAGCGGGAGGCCGTTCTTC.

The rearrangement links TRBV5-1 to TRBJ1-1; TRBD1 matches at 8 bases. CDR1 SGHRS and CDR2 YFSETQ come from the germline V gene. Unmatched junction bases numbered 5, after V lost 0 bases and J lost 4 bases. The CDR3 runs to 15 residues. CDR3 sequence: CASSLAEQGATEAFF. CDR3 bases: TGCGCCAGCAGCTTGGCCGAGCAGGGGGCCACTGAAGCTTTCTTT.